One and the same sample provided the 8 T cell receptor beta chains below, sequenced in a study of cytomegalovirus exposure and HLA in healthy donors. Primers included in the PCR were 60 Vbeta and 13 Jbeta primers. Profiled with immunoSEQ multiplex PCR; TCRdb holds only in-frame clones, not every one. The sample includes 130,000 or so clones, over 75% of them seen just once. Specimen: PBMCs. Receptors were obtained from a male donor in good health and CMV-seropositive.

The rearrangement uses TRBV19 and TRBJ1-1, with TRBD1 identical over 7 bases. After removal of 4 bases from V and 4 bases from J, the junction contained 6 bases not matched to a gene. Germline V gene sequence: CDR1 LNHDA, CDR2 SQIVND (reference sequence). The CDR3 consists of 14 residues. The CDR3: CASSTTGSGTEAFF. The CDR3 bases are TGTGCCAGTAGTACGACAGGGAGCGGCACTGAAGCTTTCTTT.

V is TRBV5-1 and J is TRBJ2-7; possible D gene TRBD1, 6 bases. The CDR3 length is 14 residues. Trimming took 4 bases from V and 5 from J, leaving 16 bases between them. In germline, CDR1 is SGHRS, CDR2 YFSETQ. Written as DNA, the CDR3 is TGCGCCAGCAGCCATGGGTGGGGGCACGACGAGCAGTACTTC. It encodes CASSHGWGHDEQYF.

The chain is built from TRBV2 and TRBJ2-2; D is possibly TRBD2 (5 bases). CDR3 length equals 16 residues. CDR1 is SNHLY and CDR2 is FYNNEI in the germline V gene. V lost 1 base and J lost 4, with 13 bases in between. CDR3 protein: CASSEGLASVTGELFF. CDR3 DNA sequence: TGTGCCAGCAGTGAAGGGCTAGCAAGTGTCACCGGGGAGCTGTTTTTT.

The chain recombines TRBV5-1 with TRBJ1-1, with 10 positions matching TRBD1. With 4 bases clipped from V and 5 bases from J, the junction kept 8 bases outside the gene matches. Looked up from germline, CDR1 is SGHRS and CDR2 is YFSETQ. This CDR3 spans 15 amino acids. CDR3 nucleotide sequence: TGCGCCAGCAGCCTGGGACAGGGGCGGGGGACTGAAGCTTTCTTT. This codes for CASSLGQGRGTEAFF.

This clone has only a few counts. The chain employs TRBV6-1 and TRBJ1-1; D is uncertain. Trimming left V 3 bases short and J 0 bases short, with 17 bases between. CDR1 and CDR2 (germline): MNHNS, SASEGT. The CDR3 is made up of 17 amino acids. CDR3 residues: CASSDFFGTIMNTEAFF. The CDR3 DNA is TGTGCCAGCAGTGATTTTTTCGGTACGATCATGAACACTGAAGCTTTCTTT.

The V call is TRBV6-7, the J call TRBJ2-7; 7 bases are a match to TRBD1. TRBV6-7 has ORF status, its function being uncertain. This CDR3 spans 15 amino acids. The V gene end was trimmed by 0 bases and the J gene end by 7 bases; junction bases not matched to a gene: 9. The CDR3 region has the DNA TGTGCCAGCAGTTACTCAAGGGACAGCCCGGGGGAGCAGTACTTC. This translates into CASSYSRDSPGEQYF.

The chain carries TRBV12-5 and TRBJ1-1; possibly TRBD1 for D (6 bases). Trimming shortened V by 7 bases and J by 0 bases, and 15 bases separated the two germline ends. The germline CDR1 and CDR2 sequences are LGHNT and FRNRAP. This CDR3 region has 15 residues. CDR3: CASARGGGVNTEAFF. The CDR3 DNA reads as TGTGCTAGTGCCCGGGGGGGCGGGGTGAACACTGAAGCTTTCTTT. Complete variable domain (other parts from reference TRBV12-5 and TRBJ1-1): DARVTQTPRHKVTEMGQEVTMRCQPILGHNTVFWYRQTMMQGLELLAYFRNRAPLDDSGMPKDRFSAEMPDATLATLKIQPSEPRDSAVYFCASARGGGVNTEAFFGQGTRLTVV.

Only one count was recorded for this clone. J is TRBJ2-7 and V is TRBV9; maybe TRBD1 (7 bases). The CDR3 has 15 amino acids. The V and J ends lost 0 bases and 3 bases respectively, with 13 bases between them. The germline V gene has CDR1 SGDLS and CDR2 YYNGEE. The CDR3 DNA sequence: TGTGCCAGCAGCGTAGCGGAGGGACAGATCTACGAGCAGTACTTC. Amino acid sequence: CASSVAEGQIYEQYF.